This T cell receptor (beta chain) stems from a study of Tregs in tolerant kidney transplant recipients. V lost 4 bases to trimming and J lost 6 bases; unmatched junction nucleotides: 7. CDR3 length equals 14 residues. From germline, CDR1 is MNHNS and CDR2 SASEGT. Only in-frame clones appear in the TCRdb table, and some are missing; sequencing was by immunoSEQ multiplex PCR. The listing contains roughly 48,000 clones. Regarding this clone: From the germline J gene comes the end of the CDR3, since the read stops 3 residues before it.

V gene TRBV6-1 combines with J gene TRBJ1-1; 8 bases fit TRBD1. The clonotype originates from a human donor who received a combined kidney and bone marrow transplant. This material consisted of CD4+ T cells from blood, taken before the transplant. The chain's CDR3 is CASSGWTGIAEAFF. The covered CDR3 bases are TGTGCCAGCAGTGGCTGGACAGGGATTGCTGAA.